The next 2 T cell receptor beta chains were all read from a single sample in a study of blood T cell repertoires in COVID-19. Assay used: immunoSEQ multiplex PCR; TCRdb lists only in-frame clones, some missing. Of approximately 260,000 clones listed, roughly 80% are singletons. The specimen sequenced was PBMCs or T cells enriched from blood (not recorded which). The receptor source for this set is a man aged 45 to 65 who had recovered from COVID-19.

The rearrangement links TRBV12-3 or TRBV12-4 to TRBJ1-2; 9 bases are a match to TRBD1. V shed 5 bases, J shed 8 bases, and the junction held 6 bases outside the gene matches. The length of the CDR3 is 13 residues. DNA of the CDR3: TGTGCCAGCAGTGGAGGACAGGGGCAGGGCTACACCTTC. This sequence encodes CASSGGQGQGYTF.

This chain connects TRBV5-8 to TRBJ1-3, with 8 bases that match TRBD1. Germline-derived CDR1 and CDR2 are SGHTS and YDEGEE. Trimming cost V 2 bases and J 9 bases; bases outside gene matches: 10. This CDR3 contains 15 residues. CDR3 amino acids: CASSFRGLSGRTIYF. The DNA for the CDR3 is TGTGCCAGCAGCTTCAGGGGGCTCAGCGGGCGCACCATATATTTT.